Below, 20 T cell receptor beta chains from the same sample are listed, as sequenced in a study of post-analysis software for immune sequencing data. Study outcomes and limitations: The five TRBV segments detected at higher frequency in patients than in controls included TRBV5-6, TRBV5-1 and TRBV20-1.

Unique molecular identifiers were built into the TCR beta cDNA libraries. TCRdb re-called the PCR reads with MiXCR, one entry per CDR3 protein. The sample records about 820,000 distinct CDR3 sequences, roughly 58% being singletons. These TCRs' antigens remain unknown. Sequencing was performed on blood. The origin of the receptors is a girl under 18 with multiple sclerosis.

This clonotype has more than one count but fewer than ten. The chain uses TRBV6-6 and TRBJ2-3; 7 bases match TRBD2. The V gene end was trimmed by 4 bases and the J gene end by 2 bases; junction bases not matched to a gene: 3. The length of the CDR3 is 14 residues. Germline loops: CDR1 MNHNY, CDR2 SVGAGI (reference sequence). CDR3 residues: CASSSGGNTDTQYF. The CDR3 DNA reads TGTGCCAGCAGTTCCGGGGGGAACACAGATACGCAGTATTTT.

The CDR3 protein is CASSSTSGRAETQYF. The CDR3 region has the DNA TGTGCCAGCAGCTCGACTAGCGGGAGGGCAGAGACCCAGTACTTC. The chain has TRBV7-9 and TRBJ2-5; 14 bases are shared with TRBD2. This CDR3 comprises 15 residues. V was clipped by 4 bases and J by 4 bases; unmatched bases: 2. CDR1 SEHNR and CDR2 FQNEAQ come from the germline V gene (reference sequence).

The genes are TRBV7-9 and TRBJ1-2; the match to TRBD1 covers 9 bases. The germline CDR1 and CDR2 sequences are SEHNR and FQNEAQ (reference sequence). Losses at the gene ends were 5 bases for V and 9 bases for J; bases not matched to a gene: 10. This CDR3 is built from 14 residues. The CDR3 DNA sequence: TGTGCCAGCAGCCCTAACCGGGACAGGGTTAGCTACACCTTC. Translated: CASSPNRDRVSYTF.

CDR3 sequence reads: CASSVGPREASYEQYF. CDR3 DNA sequence: TGTGCCAGCAGCGTAGGACCCCGCGAGGCCTCCTACGAGCAGTACTTC. The chain recombines TRBV9 with TRBJ2-1; D gene ambiguous. The J call is uncertain, as TRBJ2-7 better fits the DNA end. The germline V gene has CDR1 SGDLS and CDR2 YYNGEE. The CDR3 extends over 16 amino acids.

V gene TRBV7-9 combines with J gene TRBJ1-6; D is possibly TRBD1 (6 bases). Trimming removed 1 base from V and 7 bases from J, with 11 bases in between. Germline V gene data show CDR1 as SEHNR and CDR2 as FQNEAQ (reference sequence). The CDR3 extends over 15 amino acids. CDR3 coding DNA: TGTGCCAGCAGCTTAGTACCGGACAGCAATTCACCCCTCCACTTT. This translates into CASSLVPDSNSPLHF.

The table lists this clonotype with a few counts. The V gene is TRBV4-1, the J gene TRBJ2-1, with no clear D. The CDR3 is 12 residues long. From germline, CDR1 is MGHRA and CDR2 YSYEKL. Trimming cost V 3 bases and J 7 bases, with 7 bases left between them. The DNA for the CDR3 is TGCGCCAGCAGCCAGATGGTAAATGAGCAGTTCTTC. Translation gives CASSQMVNEQFF.

This clonotype was seen a few times. The chain employs TRBV20-1 and TRBJ2-1, with 10 bases that match TRBD2. Unmatched junction bases numbered 4, after V lost 5 bases and J lost 6 bases. The CDR3 sequence is 13 residues long. Germline CDR1 and CDR2: DFQATT and SNEGSKA (reference sequence). CDR3 sequence reads: CSARLAGVNEQFF. CDR3 bases: TGCAGTGCTCGCCTAGCGGGAGTCAATGAGCAGTTCTTC.

This clonotype has a handful of counts. The rearrangement joins TRBV5-6 to TRBJ2-1; D is undetermined. V was pared by 0 bases and J by 0 bases, with 7 bases between. Germline CDR1 reads SGHDT; CDR2 reads YYEEEE. CDR3 length: 15 amino acids. CDR3 in DNA: TGTGCCAGCAGCTTGGATATTAGCTCCTACAATGAGCAGTTCTTC. Its protein product is CASSLDISSYNEQFF. The variable domain in full, with the rest retrieved from reference TRBV5-6 and TRBJ2-1, is DAGVTQSPTHLIKTRGQQVTLRCSPKSGHDTVSWYQQALGQGPQFIFQYYEEEERQRGNFPDRFSGHQFPNYSSELNVNALLLGDSALYLCASSLDISSYNEQFFGPGTRLTVL.

This clonotype was seen only once. The chain has TRBV6-5 and TRBJ2-4, with 7 nucleotides matching TRBD1. Germline CDR1 and CDR2: MNHEY and SVGAGI. J gave up 4 bases and V 7 bases, and 13 bases lay outside the gene matches. CDR3 length: 16 amino acids. The CDR3 coding sequence is TGTGCCAGCAATTCCTGGGACAGAGCTAAAAAAAACATTCAGTACTTC. Translating it yields CASNSWDRAKKNIQYF.

In this sample, this clonotype turned up a few times. The rearrangement uses TRBV12-3 or TRBV12-4 and TRBJ2-7; 9 bases align to TRBD1. CDR3 length: 14 amino acids. V shed 4 bases, J shed 4 bases, and the junction held 5 bases outside the gene matches. The CDR3 is CASSSGTGLYEQYF. The CDR3 nucleotides are TGTGCCAGCAGTTCCGGGACAGGGTTGTACGAGCAGTACTTC.

The rearrangement joins TRBV20-1 to TRBJ1-6; 8 bases map to TRBD1. J gave up 7 bases and V 6 bases, and 14 bases lay outside the gene matches. Germline loops: CDR1 DFQATT, CDR2 SNEGSKA (reference sequence). The CDR3 is made up of 16 amino acids. CDR3: CSARTPGQGDNSPLHF. CDR3 in DNA: TGCAGTGCCCGAACCCCTGGACAGGGAGACAATTCACCCCTCCACTTT.

This clonotype has only a few counts. The chain links TRBV27 to TRBJ2-6, with 10 bases fitting TRBD1. Trimming cost V 6 bases and J 3 bases; bases outside gene matches: 8. Germline V gene data show CDR1 as MNHEY and CDR2 as SMNVEV (reference sequence). This CDR3 comprises 17 residues. In DNA, the CDR3 is TGTGCCAGCAGATCTTGGACAGGGGGGAGTGGGGCCAACGTCCTGACTTTC. As protein: CASRSWTGGSGANVLTF.

This clonotype has more than one count but fewer than ten. This sequence joins TRBV7-9 and TRBJ2-5, with TRBD2 identical over 14 bases. From germline, CDR1 is SEHNR and CDR2 FQNEAQ (reference sequence). The V and J ends lost 3 bases and 3 bases, in that order; junction bases with no gene match: 9. This CDR3 is built from 18 residues. Here the CDR3 DNA reads TGTGCCAGCAGCTTGGGCCGACTAGCGGGAGGGAAGGAAGAGACCCAGTACTTC. It yields the protein CASSLGRLAGGKEETQYF. The variable domain in full, with the rest retrieved from reference TRBV7-9 and TRBJ2-5, is DTGVSQNPRHKITKRGQNVTFRCDPISEHNRLYWYRQTLGQGPEFLTYFQNEAQLEKSRLLSDRFSAERPKGSFSTLEIQRTEQGDSAMYLCASSLGRLAGGKEETQYFGPGTRLLVL.

This chain joins TRBV15 and TRBJ2-1; possible D gene TRBD1, 5 bases. The CDR3 totals 14 residues. Deletions cut 9 bases from V and 1 base from J, with 13 bases between. Germline V gives CDR1 LNHNV, CDR2 YYDKDF (reference sequence). In DNA, the CDR3 is TGTGCCACGGCTCCAGGGTTGTCCTACAATGAGCAGTTCTTC. Translating gives CATAPGLSYNEQFF.

This clonotype was picked up a small number of times. V gene TRBV9 combines with J gene TRBJ2-7; possibly TRBD1 for D (6 bases). The CDR3 has 14 residues. CDR1 SGDLS and CDR2 YYNGEE come from the germline V gene. Trimming pared 4 bases from V and 3 bases from J, leaving 14 bases between. This chain's CDR3 is CASSPRTANYEQYF. DNA of the CDR3: TGTGCCAGCAGCCCCCGGACAGCCAACTACGAGCAGTACTTC.

This clonotype was detected a few times. This chain links TRBV7-9 with TRBJ2-1; 11 bases are a match to TRBD1. Losses at the gene ends were 3 bases for V and 5 bases for J; bases not matched to a gene: 3. The CDR3 extends over 15 amino acids. Per the germline V gene, CDR1 is SEHNR and CDR2 is FQNEAQ (reference sequence). The CDR3 bases are TGTGCCAGCAGCTTGGCGGGACAGGGGGACAATGAGCAGTTCTTC. It specifies CASSLAGQGDNEQFF.

Worth noting for this clonotype: A read error may account for a junction end that differs from germline. The chain couples TRBV29-1 to TRBJ1-1, with D uncertain. The CDR3 is 13 amino acids. CDR1 is SQVTM, CDR2 ANQGSEA, per germline. This CDR3 reads CGVEARANTEAFF. CDR3 DNA: TGCGGCGTTGAGGCTAGAGCGAACACTGAAGCTTTCTTT. Full variable domain (remainder filled in from reference TRBV29-1 and TRBJ1-1): SAVISQKPSRDICQRGTSLTIQCQVDSQVTMMFWYRQQPGQSLTLIATANQGSEATYESGFVIDKFPISRPNLTFSTLTVSNMSPEDSSIYLCGVEARANTEAFFGQGTRLTVV.

This clonotype appeared a single time. The chain combines TRBV11-1 with TRBJ2-5; a possible D gene is TRBD1 (6 bases). The end of the DNA aligns better with TRBJ2-7, so the J call may be wrong. CDR3 length equals 15 residues. Germline values: CDR1 SGHAT, CDR2 FQDESV (reference sequence). CDR3: CASSLGGTLDDEQYF. Written as DNA, the CDR3 is TGTGCCAGCAGCTTAGGGGGGACACTGGATGACGAGCAGTACTTC.

The chain joins TRBV9 to TRBJ2-5, with D unclear. Germline CDR1 is SGDLS and CDR2 is YYNGEE. Trimming removed 0 bases at V and 4 bases at J, with 10 bases between. This CDR3 is built from 14 residues. CDR3: CASSVAGFGETQYF. The DNA of the CDR3 is TGTGCCAGCAGCGTAGCCGGGTTTGGAGAGACCCAGTACTTC. Using reference TRBV9 and TRBJ2-5 for the parts outside the CDR3, the full variable domain is DSGVTQTPKHLITATGQRVTLRCSPRSGDLSVYWYQQSLDQGLQFLIQYYNGEERAKGNILERFSAQQFPDLHSELNLSSLELGDSALYFCASSVAGFGETQYFGPGTRLLVL.

This clonotype turned up a few times. In DNA, the CDR3 is TGCAGCGTTTCAAAAGGGAGGACCGTGGATACGCAGTATTTT. Encoded protein: CSVSKGRTVDTQYF. J is TRBJ2-3 and V is TRBV29-1; D is perhaps TRBD2 (6 bases). CDR3 size: 14 residues. Germline V lookup: CDR1 SQVTM, CDR2 ANQGSEA. Between the trimmed V and J ends, which lost 5 bases and 6 bases, there was a span of 18 bases.